The present T cell receptor beta chain was sequenced within a study of T cell responses to AZD1222 COVID-19 vaccine. The repertoire was sequenced with immunoSEQ multiplex PCR; TCRdb's copy has only in-frame clones and lacks some. The sample holds 70,000 or so clones, over 65% seen once. This clone was counted between two and nine times. Antigen unknown. Study observations and caveats: Females outnumbered males among donors, who were mostly white British; clonal diversity was possibly underestimated. Nearly half of spike-specific TCRs reportedly target unmutated variant regions.

Germline CDR1 and CDR2: SEHNR and FQNEAQ (reference sequence). This CDR3 contains 15 residues. The V gene end was trimmed by 4 bases and the J gene end by 3 bases; junction bases not matched to a gene: 4. This chain links TRBV7-9 with TRBJ2-7; 12 bases match TRBD2. The source material was peripheral blood, sampled 28 days after the second AZD1222 dose. This TCR came from an adult who received the AZD1222 COVID-19 vaccine. The CDR3 is CASSSRTSGDYEQYF. CDR3 DNA sequence: TGTGCCAGCAGCTCTAGGACTAGCGGGGACTACGAGCAGTACTTC.